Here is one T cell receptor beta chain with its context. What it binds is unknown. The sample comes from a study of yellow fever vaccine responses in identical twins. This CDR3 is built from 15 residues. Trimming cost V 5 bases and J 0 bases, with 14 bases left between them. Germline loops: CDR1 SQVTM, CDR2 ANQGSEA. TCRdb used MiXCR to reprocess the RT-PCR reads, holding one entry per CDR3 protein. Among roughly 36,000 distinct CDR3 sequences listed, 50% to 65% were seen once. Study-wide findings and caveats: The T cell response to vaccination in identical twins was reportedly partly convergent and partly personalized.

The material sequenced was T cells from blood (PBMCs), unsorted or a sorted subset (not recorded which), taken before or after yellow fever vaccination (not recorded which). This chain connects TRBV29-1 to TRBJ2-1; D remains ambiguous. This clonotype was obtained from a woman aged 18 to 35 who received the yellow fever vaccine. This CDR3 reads CSVTELRSSYNEQFF. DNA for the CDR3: TGCAGCGTTACAGAACTCCGGAGCTCCTACAATGAGCAGTTCTTC.